A selection of T cell receptor beta chains follows, all from one sample in a study of human T cells and chemical hapten exposure. Via MiXCR, TCRdb re-called the RACE reads, giving one row per CDR3 protein. Seen here are some 70,000 distinct CDR3 sequences, approximately 32% observed once, and the top ten hold 8.9%. Sample: whole blood, taken in connection with sensitization to the hapten diphenylcyclopropenone (DPC). The receptor set was obtained from a man in his forties or fifties with alopecia areata. Some clones in this sample may be carry-over from other donors' samples. Both conserved end residues are part of each CDR3. A D gene is named only where the DNA matches it firmly. Some rows mark clone size as missing; the rest say once, few, many or name a class of expanded clone.

v_call,clone_size,d_call,j_call,cdr3_nt,cdr3_aa
TRBV20-1,NA,TRBD2,TRBJ2-2,TGCAGTGCTGAGGCCTTCCTCGGGGGGAGGGGATCGGGGAACACCGGGGAGCTGTTTTTT,CSAEAFLGGRGSGNTGELFF
TRBV27,NA,TRBD1,TRBJ2-7,TGTGCCAGCAGCGTGGACAGGTCAAGCTCCTACGAGCAGTACTTC,CASSVDRSSSYEQYF
TRBV18,NA,NA,TRBJ2-3,TGTGCCAGCTCACCCGGGACACCTAAGGGCACAGATACGCAGTATTTT,CASSPGTPKGTDTQYF
TRBV20-1,NA,TRBD1,TRBJ2-4,TGCAGTGCAGGTCGTACGGGACAGGGGAAAAACATTCAGTACTTC,CSAGRTGQGKNIQYF
TRBV6-5,NA,TRBD2,TRBJ2-3,TGTGCCAGCAGGTCCAGCGGGAGTGGCTTCGATACGCAGTATTTT,CASRSSGSGFDTQYF
TRBV6-1,NA,NA,TRBJ1-1,TGTTCCAGCAGTGTAACCCGGACCGTGAACACTGAAGCTTTCTTT,CSSSVTRTVNTEAFF
TRBV2,NA,TRBD1,TRBJ2-5,TGTGCCAGCAGAGGGGGCCTGGAGACCCAGTACTTC,CASRGGLETQYF
TRBV7-9,NA,NA,TRBJ1-1,TGTGCCAGCAGCTTAATGGGTTCACATGGAGAAAAAGCTTTCTTT,CASSLMGSHGEKAFF
TRBV6-2/TRBV6-3,NA,TRBD2,TRBJ2-7,TGTGCCAGCAGTTACGGGACTAGCGGGAGGGAGGAGAACTTC,CASSYGTSGREENF
TRBV14,NA,NA,TRBJ2-1,TGTGCCAGCAGCCCAGCCAGGACACCCGGCGAGCAGTTCTTC,CASSPARTPGEQFF
TRBV10-3,once,TRBD1,TRBJ1-5,TGTGCCATCAGTAGGACAGGGGACAATCAGCCCCAGCATTTT,CAISRTGDNQPQHF
TRBV5-5,few,NA,TRBJ2-1,TGTGCCAGCAGCTTGTATGGGACTCCGTTCTTC,CASSLYGTPFF
TRBV11-2,NA,NA,TRBJ2-5,TGTGCCAGCAGCTTAGCGATGGGGGACTCAGGGACCCAGTACTTC,CASSLAMGDSGTQYF
TRBV7-3,NA,NA,TRBJ2-1,TGTGCCAGCAGCCGTCCCCCCGGGCCCCTTTTCTTC,CASSRPPGPLFF
TRBV7-2,few,NA,TRBJ2-7,TGTGCCAGCAGCTCCATTGCCTCGAGCTCCTACGAGCAGTACTTC,CASSSIASSSYEQYF
TRBV15,NA,TRBD1,TRBJ2-7,TGTGCCACCAGCAGAGACCTACAGGGGGACGAGCAGTACTTC,CATSRDLQGDEQYF
TRBV12-3/TRBV12-4,NA,TRBD2,TRBJ2-1,TGTGCCAGCAGTCCACCCGGGACTAGCGGCTACAATGAGCAGTTCTTC,CASSPPGTSGYNEQFF
TRBV6-6,NA,TRBD1,TRBJ1-2,TGTGCCAGCAGTTACTCAGGGGGCGCGGCTGGCTACACCTTC,CASSYSGGAAGYTF
TRBV9,few,NA,TRBJ1-4,TGTGCCAGCAGCACCCAGGGAGGCGATGAAAAACTGTTTTTT,CASSTQGGDEKLFF
TRBV27,NA,NA,TRBJ1-4,TGTGCCAGCAGGGCACTTTGGGAGACTAATGAAAAACTGTTTTTT,CASRALWETNEKLFF
TRBV18,NA,NA,TRBJ2-3,TGTGCCAGCTCACAAAATTGCGGGGGCACAGATACGCAGTATTTT,CASSQNCGGTDTQYF
TRBV28,few,NA,TRBJ1-5,TGTGCCAGCAGTCGGGACACTCTTGGCAATCAGCCCCAGCATTTT,CASSRDTLGNQPQHF
TRBV5-1,few,NA,TRBJ2-7,TGCGCCAGCAAGCGGGAAGGGGGTACCTACGAGCAGTACTTC,CASKREGGTYEQYF
TRBV25-1,NA,TRBD1,TRBJ1-2,TGTGCCAGCAGCCCCGTCGGGACAGGGCCGGATGGCTACACCTTC,CASSPVGTGPDGYTF
TRBV5-1,NA,TRBD2,TRBJ2-5,TGCGCCAGCAGCTTCGGACTAGCGGGATGGGAGACCCAGTACTTC,CASSFGLAGWETQYF
TRBV6-2/TRBV6-3,NA,NA,TRBJ1-4,TGTGCCAGCACTCACGACGGGCTGAATGAAAAACTGTTTTTT,CASTHDGLNEKLFF
TRBV7-6,NA,TRBD1,TRBJ2-7,TGTGCCAGCAGCTCATCCGGGACAGGGGATCTCGAGCAGTACTTC,CASSSSGTGDLEQYF
TRBV7-9,many,NA,TRBJ2-1,TGTGCCAGCAGTCCAGGGAAGTGGTCCTACAATGAGCAGTTCTTC,CASSPGKWSYNEQFF
TRBV12-3/TRBV12-4,few,NA,TRBJ1-1,TGTGCCAGCAGTCCCTCGATTGAAGCTTTCTTT,CASSPSIEAFF
TRBV25-1,NA,TRBD2,TRBJ2-2,TGTGCCAGCAGTCCACCGGGACTAGCGACCGGGGAGCTGTTTTTT,CASSPPGLATGELFF
TRBV25-1,NA,TRBD2,TRBJ2-1,TGTGCCAGCAGTGAATATGGGGATTGGGCGGGGGATGAGCAGTTCTTC,CASSEYGDWAGDEQFF
TRBV12-3/TRBV12-4,few,TRBD2,TRBJ2-3,TGTGCCAGCAGTCTCAGACTAGCTTCAGATACGCAGTATTTT,CASSLRLASDTQYF
TRBV5-5,NA,NA,TRBJ2-2,TGTGCCAGCAGCTTGACCGCGTCTAGTACGAACACCGGGGAGCTGTTTTTT,CASSLTASSTNTGELFF
TRBV27,NA,TRBD2,TRBJ2-3,TGTGCCAGCAGTCCAGGGACTAGCGGGATTAAAACAGATACGCAGTATTTT,CASSPGTSGIKTDTQYF
TRBV3-1,few,TRBD2,TRBJ2-3,TGTGCCAGCAGCCGGACTAGCGCCTACACAGATACGCAGTATTTT,CASSRTSAYTDTQYF
TRBV4-1,few,NA,TRBJ2-1,TGCGCCAGCAGCCAAGGGTTAGTGGATGAGCAGTTCTTC,CASSQGLVDEQFF
TRBV13,few,TRBD2,TRBJ2-7,TGTGCCAGCAGTTCTACTAGCGGCCCCTCCTACGAGCAGTACTTC,CASSSTSGPSYEQYF
TRBV4-2,NA,NA,TRBJ1-1,TGTGCCAGCAGCCCCGGATCGAGCACCGGCGGCACTGAAGCTTTCTTT,CASSPGSSTGGTEAFF
TRBV12-3/TRBV12-4,NA,TRBD2,TRBJ2-1,TGTGCCAGCAGTTTAACTAGCGGGAACAATGAGCAGTTCTTC,CASSLTSGNNEQFF
TRBV10-3,NA,NA,TRBJ2-7,TGTGCCATCAGTGACCATAGGGCCTACGAGCAGTACTTC,CAISDHRAYEQYF